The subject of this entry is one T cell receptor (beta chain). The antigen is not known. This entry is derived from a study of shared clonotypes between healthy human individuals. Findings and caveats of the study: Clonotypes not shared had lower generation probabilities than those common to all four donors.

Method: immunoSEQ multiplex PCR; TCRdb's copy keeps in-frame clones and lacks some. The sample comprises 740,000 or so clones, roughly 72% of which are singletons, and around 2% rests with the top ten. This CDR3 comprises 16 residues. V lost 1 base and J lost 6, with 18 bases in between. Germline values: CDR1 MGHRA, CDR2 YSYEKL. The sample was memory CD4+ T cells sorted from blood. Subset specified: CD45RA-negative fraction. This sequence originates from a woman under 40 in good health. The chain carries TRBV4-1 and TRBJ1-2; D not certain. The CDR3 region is CASSQVRLGWKNGYTF. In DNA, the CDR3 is TGCGCCAGCAGCCAAGTGAGATTAGGTTGGAAGAATGGCTACACCTTC.